The 18 T cell receptor beta chains below come from one sample, sequenced in a study of blood T cell repertoires in COVID-19. TCRdb keeps only in-frame clones here, not all; method: immunoSEQ multiplex PCR. The profile covers about 150,000 clones, with about 80% appearing a single time and 5% to 6.5% taken by the ten largest. Sequenced sample: PBMCs or T cells enriched from blood (not recorded which). These receptors all come from a woman in her fifties or sixties who had recovered from COVID-19.

This clone was observed a handful of times. The V and J genes are TRBV28 and TRBJ1-1; D might be TRBD1 (5 bases). The CDR3 runs to 13 residues. V lost 5 bases to trimming and J lost 0 bases, with 7 bases between them. The V gene's germline CDR1 is MDHEN and CDR2 SYDVKM. The CDR3 region has the DNA TGTGCCAGCAGTAAGGGGTTGAACACTGAAGCTTTCTTT. This sequence encodes CASSKGLNTEAFF.

This sequence joins TRBV2 and TRBJ1-1, with D uncertain. The germline V and J ends were trimmed by 3 bases and 2 bases, with 4 bases remaining between them. The CDR3 runs 12 residues. Germline-derived CDR1 and CDR2 are SNHLY and FYNNEI. CDR3 sequence (DNA): TGTGCCAGCAGTGACGTAAACACTGAAGCTTTCTTT. Its protein product is CASSDVNTEAFF.

V usage is TRBV6-5 and J usage is TRBJ1-6; tentative D call: TRBD1 (5 bases). This CDR3 region has 15 residues. Germline V lookup: CDR1 MNHEY, CDR2 SVGAGI. V lost 2 bases, J lost 7 bases, and 12 bases lay in between. CDR3 region: CASSYAQGFNSPLHF. For the CDR3, the DNA is TGTGCCAGCAGTTACGCGCAGGGTTTCAATTCACCCCTCCACTTT.

The chain couples TRBV27 to TRBJ2-3, with a possible D match to TRBD1 (6 bases). The ends were cut back, 6 bases at V and 3 bases at J, with 13 bases in the middle. Looked up from germline, CDR1 is MNHEY and CDR2 is SMNVEV (reference sequence). There are 14 residues in the CDR3. Here the CDR3 reads CASRPWTETDTQYF. CDR3 sequence (DNA): TGTGCCAGCAGGCCCTGGACAGAAACAGATACGCAGTATTTT.

The chain links TRBV7-9 to TRBJ2-5, with a possible D match to TRBD1 (6 bases). V lost 5 bases to trimming and J lost 2 bases, with 12 bases between them. This CDR3 is 14 amino acids long. Germline V gives CDR1 SEHNR, CDR2 FQNEAQ (reference sequence). The CDR3 loop is CASSPGQTQETQYF. CDR3 nucleotide sequence: TGTGCCAGCAGCCCCGGACAGACGCAAGAGACCCAGTACTTC.

The chain couples TRBV5-1 to TRBJ2-3; the match to TRBD2 covers 7 bases. The V gene's germline CDR1 is SGHRS and CDR2 YFSETQ. V dropped 5 bases and J dropped 2; count of bases not matched to a gene: 8. The CDR3 loop spans 15 amino acids. The CDR3 is CASRTAGEITDTQYF. In DNA form, the CDR3 reads TGCGCCAGCAGGACGGCGGGAGAAATCACAGATACGCAGTATTTT. Based on the CDR3 plus reference TRBV5-1 and TRBJ2-3, the full variable domain is KAGVTQTPRYLIKTRGQQVTLSCSPISGHRSVSWYQQTPGQGLQFLFEYFSETQRNKGNFPGRFSGRQFSNSRSEMNVSTLELGDSALYLCASRTAGEITDTQYFGPGTRLTVL.

The chain recombines TRBV5-4 with TRBJ1-1; D gene unclear. V shed 2 bases and J shed 4 bases, with 12 bases lying between them. Germline CDR1 reads SGHNT; CDR2 reads YYREEE (reference sequence). The CDR3 sequence is 14 residues long. The CDR3 here is CASSFWGDGTEAFF. The CDR3 DNA sequence: TGTGCCAGCAGCTTTTGGGGAGATGGCACTGAAGCTTTCTTT.

V is TRBV7-9 and J is TRBJ2-2, with D possibly being TRBD1 (5 bases). There are 14 residues in the CDR3. The V gene lost 6 bases and the J gene lost 2 bases, with 10 bases spanning the gap. Germline V lookup: CDR1 SEHNR, CDR2 FQNEAQ (reference sequence). CDR3 region: CASRVQVNTGELFF. CDR3 bases: TGTGCCAGCAGAGTACAGGTTAACACCGGGGAGCTGTTTTTT.

V usage is TRBV7-9 and J usage is TRBJ2-1, with 7 bases lining up with TRBD1. CDR3 length equals 14 residues. The J segment lost 8 bases and the V segment lost 5 bases, leaving 9 bases of the junction unmatched. Germline assignment: CDR1 SEHNR and CDR2 FQNEAQ (reference sequence). For the CDR3, the DNA is TGTGCCAGCAGCCCCCCGACAGGGACGGATGAGCAGTTCTTC. Encoded protein: CASSPPTGTDEQFF. The whole variable domain, filled in from reference TRBV7-9 and TRBJ2-1, reads DTGVSQNPRHKITKRGQNVTFRCDPISEHNRLYWYRQTLGQGPEFLTYFQNEAQLEKSRLLSDRFSAERPKGSFSTLEIQRTEQGDSAMYLCASSPPTGTDEQFFGPGTRLTVL.

This clone appeared a single time. This rearrangement joins TRBV28 to TRBJ2-7; D unclear. The CDR3 runs to 12 residues. The V gene lost 4 bases and the J gene lost 0 bases, with 4 bases spanning the gap. Germline V gives CDR1 MDHEN, CDR2 SYDVKM. This CDR3 reads CASSYSSYEQYF. The CDR3 nucleotides are TGTGCCAGCAGTTACAGCTCCTACGAGCAGTACTTC. Based on the CDR3 plus reference TRBV28 and TRBJ2-7, the full variable domain is DVKVTQSSRYLVKRTGEKVFLECVQDMDHENMFWYRQDPGLGLRLIYFSYDVKMKEKGDIPEGYSVSREKKERFSLILESASTNQTSMYLCASSYSSYEQYFGPGTRLTVT.

This rearrangement joins TRBV7-2 to TRBJ2-2, with TRBD1 identical over 9 bases. V lost 1 base and J lost 4; bases outside the gene matches: 7. The CDR3 is 17 amino acids. CDR1 is SGHTA, CDR2 FQGNSA, per germline. CDR3 DNA sequence: TGTGCCAGCAGCTTAGAGACAGGGGGGTTTGGCACCGGGGAGCTGTTTTTT. This sequence encodes CASSLETGGFGTGELFF.

The chain combines TRBV3-1 (or the pseudogene TRBV3-2) with TRBJ1-2, with D possibly TRBD1 on 6 matching bases. Germline lookup yields CDR1 LGHDT and CDR2 YNNKEL (reference sequence). V was pared by 5 bases and J by 4 bases, with 14 bases between. There are 14 residues in the CDR3. CDR3: CASSYFGQRYGYTF. As DNA, the CDR3 is TGTGCCAGCAGCTACTTCGGACAGCGCTATGGCTACACCTTC.

V usage is TRBV28 and J usage is TRBJ2-7; D is perhaps TRBD2 (5 bases). Trimming took 2 bases from V and 1 from J, leaving 9 bases between them. Germline lookup yields CDR1 MDHEN and CDR2 SYDVKM. The CDR3 is made up of 14 amino acids. DNA of the CDR3: TGTGCCAGCAGTTTAGGTGGAGGATCCTACGAGCAGTACTTC. This translates into CASSLGGGSYEQYF.

The chain recombines TRBV10-3 with TRBJ1-1, with D hard to call. CDR1 is ENHRY and CDR2 is SYGVKD in the germline V gene. V lost 7 bases and J 1 base, leaving 10 bases between the germline ends. There are 13 residues in the CDR3. The CDR3, as DNA: TGTGCCATCAAACCGGGTACGAACACTGAAGCTTTCTTT. This translates into CAIKPGTNTEAFF.

The count of this clone is one. The chain recombines TRBV2 with TRBJ2-7; D is uncertain. Looked up from germline, CDR1 is SNHLY and CDR2 is FYNNEI. This CDR3 has 12 amino acids. The V end was cut by 3 bases, the J end by 2 bases, with 5 bases between. The CDR3 DNA reads as TGTGCCAGCAGTGAGGAGACCTACGAGCAGTACTTC. Encoded protein: CASSEETYEQYF.

The chain links TRBV9 to TRBJ1-6; 7 bases agree with TRBD1. The CDR3 consists of 15 residues. Germline V CDR1 and CDR2: SGDLS, YYNGEE. V shed 0 bases, J shed 5 bases, and the junction held 2 bases outside the gene matches. DNA for the CDR3: TGTGCCAGCAGCGTAGGGGGACAGCATAATTCACCCCTCCACTTT. Its protein is CASSVGGQHNSPLHF.

V gene TRBV7-9 combines with J gene TRBJ1-1; TRBD1 matches at 8 bases. The CDR3 loop spans 15 amino acids. The ends lost 3 bases at V and 1 base at J; junction bases unmatched: 4. The germline V gene has CDR1 SEHNR and CDR2 FQNEAQ (reference sequence). CDR3 loop: CASSFPGTGNTEAFF. Here the CDR3 DNA reads TGTGCCAGCAGCTTCCCCGGGACAGGGAACACTGAAGCTTTCTTT.

The gene calls are TRBV3-1 (or the pseudogene TRBV3-2) and TRBJ2-2; TRBD1 agrees at 10 bases. CDR1 and CDR2 (germline): LGHDT, YNNKEL (reference sequence). This CDR3 has 17 residues. The V segment lost 5 bases and the J segment 3 bases; nucleotides outside the gene matches: 9. The CDR3 DNA reads TGTGCCAGCAGCGATATCCGAGGGACAGGGGACACCGGGGAGCTGTTTTTT. Its translation: CASSDIRGTGDTGELFF.